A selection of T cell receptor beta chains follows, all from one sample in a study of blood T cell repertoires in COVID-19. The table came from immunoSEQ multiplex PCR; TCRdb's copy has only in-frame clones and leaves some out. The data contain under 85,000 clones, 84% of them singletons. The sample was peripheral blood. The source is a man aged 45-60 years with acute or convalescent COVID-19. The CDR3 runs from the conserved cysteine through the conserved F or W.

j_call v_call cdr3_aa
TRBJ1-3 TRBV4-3 CASSQGMSSGNTIYF
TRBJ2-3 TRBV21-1 CASTPLVEATRTSADTQYF
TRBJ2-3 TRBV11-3 CASSFGQGVDTQYF
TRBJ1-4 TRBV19 CASSSPGQGKVKLFF
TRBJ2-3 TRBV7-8 CASSPRGMSSTDTQYF
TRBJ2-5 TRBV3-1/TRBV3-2 CASSRGQVQETQYF
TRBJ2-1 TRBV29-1 CSVGRGSGRRSSYNEQFF
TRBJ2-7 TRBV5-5 CASSYKLAGAYEQYF
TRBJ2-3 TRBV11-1 CASSSSGYWDTQYF
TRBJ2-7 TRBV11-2 CASKQTGNYEQYF
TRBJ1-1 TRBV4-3 CASSPTGGSLNTEAFF
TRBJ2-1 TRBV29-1 CSVEPPSNEQFF
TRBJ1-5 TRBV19 CASSIDRGGNQPQHF
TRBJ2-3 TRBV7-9 CASSLELAVADTQYF
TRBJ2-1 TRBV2 CASSEGGTSTNEQFF
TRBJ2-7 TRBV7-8 CASSLSGVNSYEQYF
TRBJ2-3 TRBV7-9 CASSLSGGADTQYF
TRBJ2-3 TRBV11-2 CASSLDFRTTASDTQYF
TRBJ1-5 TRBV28 CASSGQGHGYSNQPQHF
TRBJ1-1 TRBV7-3 CASSARPDRVNTEAFF
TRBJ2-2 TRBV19 CASSAGTSGSRTGELFF
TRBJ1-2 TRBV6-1 CASSESAGGYGYTF
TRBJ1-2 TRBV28 CASSAGPPANYGYTF
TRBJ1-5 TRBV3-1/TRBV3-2 CASSFGQGRMGNQPQHF
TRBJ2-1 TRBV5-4 CASSLAGASGSHEQFF
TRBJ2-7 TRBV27 CASSPGQAYEQYF
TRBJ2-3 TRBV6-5 CASSQRGVTDTQYF
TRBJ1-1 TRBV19 CASRPQGMNTEAFF
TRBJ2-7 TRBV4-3 CASSQDYRHSNEQYF
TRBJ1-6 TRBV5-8 CASSSDSSYNSPLHF
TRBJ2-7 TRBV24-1 CATSKGGGPSEQYF
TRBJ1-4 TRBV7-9 CASSYRQNEKLFF
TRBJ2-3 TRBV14 CASSSRGLAIDTQYF
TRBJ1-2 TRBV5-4 CASSFVGGSNYGYTF
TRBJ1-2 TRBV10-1 CASSEWTGGGYGYTF
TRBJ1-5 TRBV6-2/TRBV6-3 CASSYSGTSPPQHF
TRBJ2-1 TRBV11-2 CASSLGASGLNEQFF
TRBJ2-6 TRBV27 CASSLHRSGANVLTF
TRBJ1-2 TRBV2 CASRTGDGYTF
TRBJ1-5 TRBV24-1 CATSDGTGTLQPQHF
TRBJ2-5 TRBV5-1 CASSLQGQGGETQYF